These 15 T cell receptor beta chains came from one sample sequenced in a study of T cells in Graves' hyperthyroidism and ophthalmopathy. Amplification targeted TCR beta CDR3 regions from RNA transcripts. The HTBI primer set served for first-round RT-PCR of the TCR CDR3. TCRdb re-analysed the multiplex PCR reads in MiXCR, keeping a single row per CDR3 protein. Of over 250,000 distinct CDR3 sequences listed, under 30% are singletons. Sequenced sample: blood. The source of these receptors is a man aged 35 to 55 with Graves' hyperthyroidism that later progressed to Graves' ophthalmopathy.

This clonotype was recorded many times. This chain links TRBV24-1 with TRBJ2-2; 9 positions match TRBD1. Germline loops: CDR1 KGHDR, CDR2 SFDVKD. The CDR3 length is 16 residues. With V trimmed by 4 bases and J by 3 bases, 5 bases remained unmatched. CDR3 nucleotides: TGTGCCACCAGTGACCCGACAGGGGGAGACACCGGGGAGCTGTTTTTT. This encodes CATSDPTGGDTGELFF.

This clonotype has ten or more counts. V usage is TRBV19 and J usage is TRBJ1-1, with no clear D. CDR3 size: 13 residues. The V gene lost 6 bases and the J gene lost 6 bases, with 14 bases spanning the gap. The V gene's germline CDR1 is LNHDA and CDR2 SQIVND (reference sequence). The CDR3, as DNA: TGTGCCAGTAGGGACCTTGTGGCTTCTGAAGCTTTCTTT. The encoded protein is CASRDLVASEAFF. Using reference TRBV19 and TRBJ1-1 for the parts outside the CDR3, the full variable domain is DGGITQSPKYLFRKEGQNVTLSCEQNLNHDAMYWYRQDPGQGLRLIYYSQIVNDFQKGDIAEGYSVSREKKESFPLTVTSAQKNPTAFYLCASRDLVASEAFFGQGTRLTVV.

This clonotype was seen ten or more times. Written as DNA, the CDR3 is TGTGCCAGCAGCCCAGGGGTACAGTCCTACGAGCAGTACTTC. Its translation is CASSPGVQSYEQYF. The chain links TRBV9 to TRBJ2-7, with D possibly TRBD1 on 6 matching bases. The V gene lost 4 bases and the J gene lost 1 base, with 12 bases spanning the gap. The CDR3 has 14 amino acids. From germline, CDR1 is SGDLS and CDR2 YYNGEE. Full variable domain (missing parts from reference TRBV9 and TRBJ2-7): DSGVTQTPKHLITATGQRVTLRCSPRSGDLSVYWYQQSLDQGLQFLIQYYNGEERAKGNILERFSAQQFPDLHSELNLSSLELGDSALYFCASSPGVQSYEQYFGPGTRLTVT.

The chain uses TRBV6-2 or TRBV6-3 and TRBJ1-1; D not resolved. Per the germline V gene, CDR1 is MNHEY and CDR2 is SVGEGT. The V gene lost 10 bases and the J gene lost 1 base, with 13 bases spanning the gap. The CDR3 spans 13 residues. CDR3 coding DNA: TGTGCCACGACCGCTGAGGAGAACACTGAAGCTTTCTTT. Translated, it gives CATTAEENTEAFF.

This clonotype has just a few counts. This chain links TRBV5-1 with TRBJ2-7; maybe TRBD2 (6 bases). The V end lost 0 bases, the J end lost 2 bases, and 15 bases lay between the germline ends. CDR1 is SGHRS and CDR2 is YFSETQ in the germline V gene. The CDR3 extends over 16 amino acids. As DNA, the CDR3 is TGCGCCAGCAGCTTGGGGGGGGTCCTACACGCCTACGAGCAGTACTTC. Its protein product is CASSLGGVLHAYEQYF.

This clonotype was recorded many times. This chain links TRBV5-1 with TRBJ1-1; 7 positions match TRBD1. Losses at the gene ends were 2 bases for V and 0 bases for J; bases not matched to a gene: 4. Germline V lookup: CDR1 SGHRS, CDR2 YFSETQ. The CDR3 loop spans 15 amino acids. CDR3 bases: TGCGCCAGCAGCTTAAGGACAGGAATGAACACTGAAGCTTTCTTT. This encodes CASSLRTGMNTEAFF.

The gene calls are TRBV6-1 and TRBJ1-2; D uncertain. This CDR3 contains 13 residues. Germline V CDR1 and CDR2: MNHNS, SASEGT. The germline V and J ends were trimmed by 6 bases and 8 bases, with 16 bases remaining between them. CDR3 nucleotide sequence: TGTGCCAGCAGCTCGGGCCTCGGAGGAGGCTACACCTTC. Protein product: CASSSGLGGGYTF.

The chain recombines TRBV12-5 with TRBJ2-4; the match to TRBD1 covers 10 bases. This CDR3 is built from 15 residues. In germline, CDR1 is LGHNT, CDR2 FRNRAP. The ends lost 6 bases at V and 1 base at J; junction bases unmatched: 3. The CDR3 reads CASGMGQGAKNIQYF. In DNA, the CDR3 is TGTGCTAGTGGCATGGGACAGGGGGCCAAAAACATTCAGTACTTC.

This clonotype has at least ten counts. The chain is built from TRBV20-1 and TRBJ1-1; 7 nucleotides match TRBD1. The CDR3 extends over 14 amino acids. Germline lookup yields CDR1 DFQATT and CDR2 SNEGSKA (reference sequence). Losses at the gene ends were 1 base for V and 8 bases for J; bases not matched to a gene: 10. The CDR3 DNA reads TGCAGTGCTAGAGTAGGGGGCCTCTTGGGGGAAGCTTTCTTT. This sequence encodes CSARVGGLLGEAFF.

This clonotype was found many times. The chain joins TRBV20-1 to TRBJ1-5; possible D gene TRBD1, 6 bases. This CDR3 contains 14 residues. Germline-derived CDR1 and CDR2 are DFQATT and SNEGSKA (reference sequence). With 3 bases removed from V and 6 bases from J, the gap between germline ends came to 15 bases. The CDR3 loop reads CSARRRGAGQPQHF. DNA of the CDR3: TGCAGTGCTAGGAGGAGGGGGGCGGGTCAGCCCCAGCATTTT.

This clonotype was detected ten times or more. The genes are TRBV5-1 and TRBJ2-7, with 7 bases matching TRBD2. The CDR3 contains 15 residues. Germline CDR1 SGHRS, CDR2 YFSETQ. Trimming removed 2 bases from V and 3 bases from J; junction bases left unmatched: 8. Written as DNA, the CDR3 is TGCGCCAGCAGCTTTTTCGCGGGAGATAACTACGAGCAGTACTTC. As protein: CASSFFAGDNYEQYF.

This clonotype was detected only a few times. The rearrangement joins TRBV12-3 or TRBV12-4 to TRBJ1-1; TRBD1 matches 8 bases. The CDR3 is 15 amino acids. Trimming took 10 bases from V and 5 from J; bases not matched to a gene: 15. Here the CDR3 reads CATRLLTGDSTEAFF. The CDR3, as DNA: TGTGCCACCAGACTCTTGACAGGGGACTCTACTGAAGCTTTCTTT.

In its sample, this clonotype was seen many times. The rearrangement joins TRBV2 to TRBJ2-5; weak D call: TRBD1 (6 bases). The CDR3 covers 13 residues. V was clipped by 6 bases and J by 3 bases, with 11 bases between them. Germline CDR1 reads SNHLY; CDR2 reads FYNNEI. CDR3 DNA: TGTGCCAGCAGCGGACAGAGGGAAGAGACCCAGTACTTC. This encodes CASSGQREETQYF. The whole variable domain, filled in from reference TRBV2 and TRBJ2-5, reads EPEVTQTPSHQVTQMGQEVILRCVPISNHLYFYWYRQILGQKVEFLVSFYNNEISEKSEIFDDQFSVERPDGSNFTLKIRSTKLEDSAMYFCASSGQREETQYFGPGTRLLVL.

This clonotype was observed at least ten times. The V call is TRBV29-1, the J call TRBJ2-7; perhaps TRBD1 as D (6 bases). Trimming pared 7 bases from V and 0 bases from J, leaving 16 bases between. Germline V gene data show CDR1 as SQVTM and CDR2 as ANQGSEA. CDR3 length equals 14 residues. CDR3 in amino acids: CSAADSKSSYEQYF. Here the CDR3 DNA reads TGCAGCGCGGCGGACAGTAAGAGCTCCTACGAGCAGTACTTC.

Many counts were recorded for this clonotype. V gene TRBV10-3 combines with J gene TRBJ2-7; no definite D call. Germline CDR1 reads ENHRY; CDR2 reads SYGVKD. This CDR3 comprises 14 residues. With 4 bases removed from V and 0 bases from J, the gap between germline ends came to 10 bases. DNA for the CDR3: TGTGCCATCAGTGCGGGCGGAAGCTCCTACGAGCAGTACTTC. This codes for CAISAGGSSYEQYF.